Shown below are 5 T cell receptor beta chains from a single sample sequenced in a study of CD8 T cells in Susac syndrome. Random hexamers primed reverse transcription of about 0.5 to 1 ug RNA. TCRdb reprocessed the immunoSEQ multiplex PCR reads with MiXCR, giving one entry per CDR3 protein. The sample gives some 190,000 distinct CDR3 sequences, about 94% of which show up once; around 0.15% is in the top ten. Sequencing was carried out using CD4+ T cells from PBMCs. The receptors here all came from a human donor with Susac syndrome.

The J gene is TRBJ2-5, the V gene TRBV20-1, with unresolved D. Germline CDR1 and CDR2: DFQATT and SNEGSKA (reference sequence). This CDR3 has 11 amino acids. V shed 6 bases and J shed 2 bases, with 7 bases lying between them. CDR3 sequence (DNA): TGCAGTGCCGACCATCAAGAGACCCAGTACTTC. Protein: CSADHQETQYF.

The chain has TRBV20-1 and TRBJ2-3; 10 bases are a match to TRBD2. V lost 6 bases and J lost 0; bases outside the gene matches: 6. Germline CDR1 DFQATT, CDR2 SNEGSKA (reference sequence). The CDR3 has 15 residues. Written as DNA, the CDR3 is TGCAGTGCGACAACTAGCGGGGCTAGCACAGATACGCAGTATTTT. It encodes CSATTSGASTDTQYF.

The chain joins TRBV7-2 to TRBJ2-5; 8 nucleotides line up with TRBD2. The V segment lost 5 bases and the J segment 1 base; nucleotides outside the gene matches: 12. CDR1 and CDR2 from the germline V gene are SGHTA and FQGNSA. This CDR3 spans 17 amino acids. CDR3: CASSLQLRAGGQETQYF. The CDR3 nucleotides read TGTGCCAGCAGCCTACAGTTAAGGGCGGGGGGCCAAGAGACCCAGTACTTC.

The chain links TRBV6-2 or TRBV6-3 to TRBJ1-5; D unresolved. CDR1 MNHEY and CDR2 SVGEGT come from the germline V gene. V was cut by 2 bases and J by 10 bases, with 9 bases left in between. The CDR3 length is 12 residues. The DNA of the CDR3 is TGTGCCAGCAGTTACCCGGTGGGACCCCAGCATTTT. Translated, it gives CASSYPVGPQHF.

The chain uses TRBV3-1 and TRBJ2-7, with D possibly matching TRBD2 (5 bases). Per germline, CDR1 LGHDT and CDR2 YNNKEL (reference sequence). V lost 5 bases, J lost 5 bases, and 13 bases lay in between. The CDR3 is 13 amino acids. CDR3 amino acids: CASSTNGGHEQYF. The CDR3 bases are TGTGCCAGCAGCACCAATGGAGGCCACGAGCAGTACTTC.